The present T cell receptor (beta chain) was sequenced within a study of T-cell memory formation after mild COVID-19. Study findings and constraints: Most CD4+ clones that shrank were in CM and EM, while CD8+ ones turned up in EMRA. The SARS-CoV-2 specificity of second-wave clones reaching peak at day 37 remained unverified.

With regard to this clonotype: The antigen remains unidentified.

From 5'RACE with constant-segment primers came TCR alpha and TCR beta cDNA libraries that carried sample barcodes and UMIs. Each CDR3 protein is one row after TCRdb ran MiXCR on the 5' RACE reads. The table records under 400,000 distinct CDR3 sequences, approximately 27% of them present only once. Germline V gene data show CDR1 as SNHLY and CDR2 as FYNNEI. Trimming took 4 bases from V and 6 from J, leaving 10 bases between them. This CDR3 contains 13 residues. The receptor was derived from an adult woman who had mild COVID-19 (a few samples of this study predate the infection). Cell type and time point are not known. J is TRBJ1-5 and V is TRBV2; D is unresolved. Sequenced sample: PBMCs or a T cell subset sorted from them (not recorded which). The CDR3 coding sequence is TGTGCCAGCAGTGCAAGAGCCGGTCAGCCCCAGCATTTT. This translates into CASSARAGQPQHF.